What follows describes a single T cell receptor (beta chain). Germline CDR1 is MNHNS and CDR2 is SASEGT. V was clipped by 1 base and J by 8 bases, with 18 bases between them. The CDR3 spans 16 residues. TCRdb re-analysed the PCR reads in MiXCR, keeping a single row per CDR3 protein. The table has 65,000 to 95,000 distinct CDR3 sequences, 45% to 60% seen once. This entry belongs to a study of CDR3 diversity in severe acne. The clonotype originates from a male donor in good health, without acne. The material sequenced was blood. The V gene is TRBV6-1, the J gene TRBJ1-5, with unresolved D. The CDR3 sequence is CASSEVPSAVDEPQHF. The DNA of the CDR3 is TGTGCCAGCAGTGAAGTGCCTAGCGCGGTAGATGAGCCCCAGCATTTT.